This TCR beta chain was sequenced for a study of beta chain features in type 1 diabetes. Study conclusions and caveats: Patients with Type 1 diabetes showed moderately but significantly shorter TCRB CDR3s in all four CD4+ subsets.

CDR3 length: 16 residues. Trimming cost V 4 bases and J 7 bases; bases outside gene matches: 8. Germline V gives CDR1 MNHNY, CDR2 SVGAGI (reference sequence). In regard to this clone: The antigen remains undetermined.

Isolated RNA was reverse transcribed in full, so expressed TCRB transcripts were sequenced. The repertoire was sequenced with immunoSEQ multiplex PCR; TCRdb's copy has only in-frame clones and lacks some. The table lists approximately 150,000 clones, 10% to 15% of them singletons. This receptor was taken from a man younger than 30 with type 1 diabetes. Input material: central memory CD4+ T cells from blood. V gene TRBV6-6 combines with J gene TRBJ2-1; TRBD2 agrees at 12 bases. The CDR3 reads CASSSPGLAGLNEQFF. The CDR3, as DNA: TGTGCCAGCAGTTCCCCGGGACTAGCGGGTTTGAATGAGCAGTTCTTC.